Below are 13 T cell receptor beta chains sequenced from a single sample in a study of cytomegalovirus exposure and HLA in healthy donors. The PCR employed 60 Vbeta primers together with 13 Jbeta primers. Repertoires were generated with immunoSEQ multiplex PCR, while TCRdb's copy carries only in-frame clones and drops some. This sample's clone table lists 35,000 to 45,000 clones. The specimen sequenced was PBMCs. All receptors derive from a male donor in good health and CMV-seronegative.

This rearrangement joins TRBV28 to TRBJ1-5, with TRBD1 as a possible D gene (5 bases). Deletions cut 10 bases from V and 2 bases from J, with 15 bases between. Germline-derived CDR1 and CDR2 are MDHEN and SYDVKM. The CDR3 is 14 amino acids. The CDR3 reads CATWEGNGNQPQHF. In nucleotides, the CDR3 is TGTGCCACCTGGGAGGGGAATGGCAATCAGCCCCAGCATTTT.

Here the CDR3 DNA reads TGTGCCAGCAGCCAAGAAAGCGGGGGGGCGGGGGAGCAGTACTTC. This translates into CASSQESGGAGEQYF. The V call is TRBV4-2, the J call TRBJ2-5; TRBD2 matches 10 bases. Trimming at V came to 0 bases and at J to 11 bases, leaving 9 bases not matched to a gene. This CDR3 has 15 amino acids. Germline loops: CDR1 LGHNA, CDR2 YNFKEQ.

The gene calls are TRBV5-6 and TRBJ2-2; no reliable D call. V lost 0 bases and J lost 1, with 4 bases in between. This CDR3 has 14 amino acids. Germline assignment: CDR1 SGHDT and CDR2 YYEEEE. CDR3 nucleotide sequence: TGTGCCAGCAGCTTGGAACAGAACACCGGGGAGCTGTTTTTT. Translation gives CASSLEQNTGELFF.

The V and J genes are TRBV7-3 and TRBJ2-7; TRBD2 matches at 7 bases. Germline values: CDR1 SGHTA, CDR2 FQGTGA. Unmatched junction bases numbered 8, after V lost 9 bases and J lost 6 bases. The CDR3 covers 12 residues. The CDR3 region has the DNA TGTGCCAGTTCTAGCGGCGCCTCCGAGCAGTACTTC. Translating it yields CASSSGASEQYF.

The chain combines TRBV28 with TRBJ2-3; a possible D gene is TRBD2 (7 bases). The CDR3 runs to 15 residues. The germline CDR1 and CDR2 sequences are MDHEN and SYDVKM. V gave up 7 bases and J gave up 1 base, with 15 bases separating them. Here the CDR3 reads CASNPGGARTDTQYF. The CDR3 region has the DNA TGTGCCAGCAACCCTGGGGGGGCCCGCACAGATACGCAGTATTTT.

This chain joins TRBV4-1 and TRBJ2-1; weak D call: TRBD1 (6 bases). Germline CDR1 and CDR2: MGHRA and YSYEKL. With 4 bases removed from V and 4 bases from J, the gap between germline ends came to 11 bases. The CDR3 sequence is 14 residues long. The CDR3 DNA sequence: TGCGCCAGCAGCCTCAGGACAGAGTACAATGAGCAGTTCTTC. It yields the protein CASSLRTEYNEQFF.

This chain joins TRBV4-2 and TRBJ2-1; 8 bases are shared with TRBD2. V lost 0 bases and J lost 3; bases outside the gene matches: 1. This CDR3 region has 15 residues. Germline lookup yields CDR1 LGHNA and CDR2 YNFKEQ. CDR3 in DNA: TGTGCCAGCAGCCAAGAGCGGGGGGTCTACAATGAGCAGTTCTTC. Translated: CASSQERGVYNEQFF.

The CDR3 nucleotides are TGTGCCAGCAGTGAAGTACAGGGGACAGGGAGCTACGAGCAGTACTTC. Protein sequence: CASSEVQGTGSYEQYF. V gene TRBV6-1 combines with J gene TRBJ2-7; 9 nucleotides match TRBD1. The trim removed 1 base at V and 3 bases at J, leaving 7 bases unmatched. The CDR3 is 16 residues long. Germline CDR1 and CDR2: MNHNS and SASEGT.

The CDR3 bases are TGTGCCAGCACCACCGCGGTCCGGGTTGAAAAACTGTTTTTT. It yields the protein CASTTAVRVEKLFF. The chain joins TRBV7-9 to TRBJ1-4; no reliable D call. Germline V gives CDR1 SEHNR, CDR2 FQNEAQ (reference sequence). V was cut by 7 bases and J by 7 bases, with 16 bases left in between. The CDR3 contains 14 residues.

Concerning this clone: Mismatch with germline at one junction end may stem from a read error. Additional DNA sequences in this sample encode the identical CDR3. The V call is TRBV11-2, the J call TRBJ1-1, with a weak D call TRBD1 (6 bases). CDR3 size: 13 residues. The germline V gene has CDR1 SGHAT and CDR2 FQNNGV. CDR3 sequence reads: CASSFTGNTEAFF. The CDR3 DNA is TGTGCCAGCAGCTTTACAGGGAACACTGAGGCTTTCTTT. The full variable domain, with the rest looked up from reference TRBV11-2 and TRBJ1-1, is EAGVAQSPRYKIIEKRQSVAFWCNPISGHATLYWYQQILGQGPKLLIQFQNNGVVDDSQLPKDRFSAERLKGVDSTLKIQPAKLEDSAVYLCASSFTGNTEAFFGQGTRLTVV.

The J gene is TRBJ1-4, the V gene TRBV19, with 8 bases identical to TRBD1. V shed 5 bases and J 10 bases; nucleotides not matched to a gene: 12. The CDR3 length is 15 residues. The V gene's germline CDR1 is LNHDA and CDR2 SQIVND (reference sequence). CDR3 coding DNA: TGTGCCAGTAGTCCGCGACAGGGGAGGAGAGGAAAACTGTTTTTT. Its translation is CASSPRQGRRGKLFF.

In the case of this clone: A read error may produce the germline difference seen at one junction end. The same CDR3 arises from other DNA sequences in this sample as well. The rearrangement links TRBV30 to TRBJ2-7, with 9 bases lining up with TRBD1. The germline V gene has CDR1 GTSNPN and CDR2 SVGIG (reference sequence). The CDR3 runs to 15 residues. The chain's CDR3 is CAWSPGVRQGDEQYF. In DNA, the CDR3 is TGCGCCTGGAGTCCAGGGGTGAGACAGGGGGACGAGCAGTACTTC. The whole variable domain, filled in from reference TRBV30 and TRBJ2-7, reads SQTIHQWPATLVQPVGSPLSLECTVEGTSNPNLYWYRQAAGRGLQLLFYSVGIGQISSEVPQNLSASRPQDRQFILSSKKLLLSDSGFYLCAWSPGVRQGDEQYFGPGTRLTVT.

J is TRBJ2-3 and V is TRBV19; D possibly corresponds to TRBD2 (6 bases). The CDR3 spans 14 residues. The germline V and J ends were trimmed by 9 bases and 2 bases, with 15 bases remaining between them. Germline values: CDR1 LNHDA, CDR2 SQIVND (reference sequence). CDR3 DNA: TGTGCCAGCTCCCCGGGACTTATCACAGATACGCAGTATTTT. This codes for CASSPGLITDTQYF.